Following are 22 T cell receptor beta chains from one sample sequenced in a study of shared clonotypes between healthy human individuals. Produced via immunoSEQ multiplex PCR; TCRdb's table is partial and in-frame only. The data contain 800,000 to 1,200,000 clones, 75% to 85% of them singletons. Sequencing was carried out using memory CD4+ T cells from PBMCs. Sample subset: CD45RA-negative fraction. These receptor sequences come from a man aged 18 to 35 in good health. Some clones in this sample may be carry-over from other donors' samples.

V gene TRBV5-1 combines with J gene TRBJ2-6; D possibly corresponds to TRBD1 (6 bases). Germline values: CDR1 SGHRS, CDR2 YFSETQ. Trimming removed 3 bases from V and 4 bases from J, with 17 bases in between. The CDR3 is made up of 17 amino acids. The CDR3 region has the DNA TGCGCCAGCAGCTCCGCACCTAACAGGGCCGGGGCCAACGTCCTGACTTTC. Translation gives CASSSAPNRAGANVLTF. The entire variable domain, with the rest obtained from reference TRBV5-1 and TRBJ2-6, is as follows: KAGVTQTPRYLIKTRGQQVTLSCSPISGHRSVSWYQQTPGQGLQFLFEYFSETQRNKGNFPGRFSGRQFSNSRSEMNVSTLELGDSALYLCASSSAPNRAGANVLTFGAGSRLTVL.

J is TRBJ1-5 and V is TRBV5-4; perhaps TRBD1 as D (6 bases). V lost 4 bases and J lost 7, with 9 bases in between. CDR3 length: 12 amino acids. The germline V gene encodes CDR1 SGHNT and CDR2 YYREEE (reference sequence). CDR3 sequence (DNA): TGTGCCAGCAGCCAAGGGGGACAGCCCCAGCATTTT. Translation: CASSQGGQPQHF.

This rearrangement joins TRBV18 to TRBJ1-1; D is ambiguous. Trimming removed 2 bases at V and 0 bases at J, with 4 bases between. Germline values: CDR1 KGHSH, CDR2 LQKENI. The CDR3 loop spans 13 amino acids. The CDR3 sequence is CASSPRMNTEAFF. In DNA, the CDR3 is TGTGCCAGCTCACCAAGAATGAACACTGAAGCTTTCTTT.

The CDR3: CASSYRGRSNEKLFF. The CDR3 nucleotides are TGTGCCAGCAGTTACAGGGGCAGGAGTAATGAAAAACTGTTTTTT. The V and J genes are TRBV6-6 and TRBJ1-4, with a weak D call TRBD1 (5 bases). CDR1 and CDR2 (germline): MNHNY, SVGAGI (reference sequence). This CDR3 region has 15 residues. V lost 2 bases to trimming and J lost 4 bases, with 11 bases between them.

This clone was detected ten times or more. This chain joins TRBV21-1 and TRBJ2-7; the D call in the table, TRBD1, was not verified against the DNA. TRBV21-1 is assigned pseudogene status. The CDR3 is 11 residues long. The CDR3 protein is CASKDNYEQYF. CDR3 in DNA: TGTGCCAGCAAGGACAACTACGAGCAGTACTTC.

In DNA form, the CDR3 reads TGCAGCGACCCGCTGACAGATAACTATGGCTACACCTTC. Protein product: CSDPLTDNYGYTF. The chain has TRBV29-1 and TRBJ1-2, with D perhaps TRBD1 (5 bases). The CDR3 covers 13 residues. Germline assignment: CDR1 SQVTM and CDR2 ANQGSEA. V was shortened by 7 bases and J by 1 base, with 13 bases between the two germline ends.

This clone was counted between two and nine times. V gene TRBV6-5 combines with J gene TRBJ2-6; D remains unclear. CDR1 is MNHEY and CDR2 is SVGAGI in the germline V gene. This CDR3 comprises 15 residues. Trimming removed 6 bases from V and 0 bases from J, with 9 bases in between. The CDR3 spells CASRPTASGANVLTF. The CDR3 DNA follows: TGTGCCAGCAGACCCACCGCCTCTGGGGCCAACGTCCTGACTTTC.

The chain employs TRBV23-1 and TRBJ2-7; 11 nucleotides line up with TRBD2. TRBV23-1 is recorded as an ORF, its role being uncertain. V gave up 4 bases and J gave up 9 bases; unmatched junction bases: 11. This CDR3 has 15 amino acids. The CDR3 here is CASSPFRTSGQGQYF. The CDR3 region has the DNA TGCGCCAGCAGTCCGTTCCGGACTAGCGGGCAAGGGCAGTACTTC.

The genes are TRBV28 and TRBJ2-3; D not certain. This CDR3 is 14 amino acids long. Germline lookup yields CDR1 MDHEN and CDR2 SYDVKM. Deletions cut 8 bases from V and 0 bases from J, with 12 bases between. CDR3 in amino acids: CASRNQLSTDTQYF. CDR3 bases: TGTGCCAGCCGAAACCAACTTAGCACAGATACGCAGTATTTT. Using reference TRBV28 and TRBJ2-3 for the parts outside the CDR3, the full variable domain is DVKVTQSSRYLVKRTGEKVFLECVQDMDHENMFWYRQDPGLGLRLIYFSYDVKMKEKGDIPEGYSVSREKKERFSLILESASTNQTSMYLCASRNQLSTDTQYFGPGTRLTVL.

For this clone: Different DNA sequences within this sample yield the same CDR3. This chain uses TRBV28 with TRBJ2-5; unclear D gene. This CDR3 is 11 amino acids long. Trimming removed 7 bases from V and 5 bases from J, with 8 bases in between. Germline CDR1 and CDR2: MDHEN and SYDVKM. CDR3 bases: TGTGCCAGCACCCCCGGTGAGACCCAGTACTTC. This codes for CASTPGETQYF.

The V call is TRBV14, the J call TRBJ2-2, with 7 positions matching TRBD1. This CDR3 spans 16 amino acids. J gave up 4 bases and V 4 bases, and 9 bases lay outside the gene matches. In germline, CDR1 is SGHDN, CDR2 FVKESK. The CDR3 is CASSRGTVRGTGELFF. The DNA for the CDR3 is TGTGCCAGCAGCCGTGGGACAGTTCGGGGCACCGGGGAGCTGTTTTTT.

In nucleotides, the CDR3 is TGCAGCGTTGAAGTCTACACGGCGGAGACCCAGTACTTC. It translates to CSVEVYTAETQYF. V gene TRBV29-1 combines with J gene TRBJ2-5; D gene uncertain. Trimming stripped 1 base from V and 5 bases from J, with 11 bases between. Per the germline V gene, CDR1 is SQVTM and CDR2 is ANQGSEA. CDR3 length equals 13 residues.

The genes are TRBV6-1 and TRBJ2-5; a possible D gene is TRBD2 (6 bases). V dropped 6 bases and J dropped 2 bases, with 10 bases sitting between them. The CDR3 totals 13 residues. From germline, CDR1 is MNHNS and CDR2 SASEGT. Here the CDR3 reads CASRRLGQETQYF. CDR3 bases: TGTGCCAGCAGGCGACTAGGTCAAGAGACCCAGTACTTC.

V usage is TRBV14 and J usage is TRBJ2-1, with a tentative D call TRBD2 (6 bases). With 4 bases removed from V and 1 base from J, the gap between germline ends came to 11 bases. This CDR3 is built from 15 residues. Germline V gene sequence: CDR1 SGHDN, CDR2 FVKESK. CDR3 amino acids: CASSLLATSYNEQFF. CDR3 DNA sequence: TGTGCCAGCAGCCTCCTAGCGACTTCCTACAATGAGCAGTTCTTC.

Of note for this clone: This same CDR3 is encoded by further DNA sequences in the sample. This chain uses TRBV28 with TRBJ2-7; TRBD1 agrees at 8 bases. The CDR3 consists of 11 residues. The V and J ends lost 8 bases and 3 bases, in that order; junction bases with no gene match: 0. Germline V lookup: CDR1 MDHEN, CDR2 SYDVKM. CDR3 coding DNA: TGTGCCAGCGGGACAGGCTACGAGCAGTACTTC. This gives the protein CASGTGYEQYF.

V and J are TRBV5-6 and TRBJ2-1; D unresolved. Germline CDR1 and CDR2: SGHDT and YYEEEE. CDR3 length equals 14 residues. V lost 0 bases and J 1 base, leaving 5 bases between the germline ends. CDR3 DNA sequence: TGTGCCAGCAGCTTGGGTAGATCCTACAATGAGCAGTTCTTC. Protein product: CASSLGRSYNEQFF.

The chain has TRBV7-3 and TRBJ2-1; D remains ambiguous. CDR3 length equals 16 residues. V lost 2 bases, J lost 2 bases, and 13 bases lay in between. CDR1 SGHTA and CDR2 FQGTGA come from the germline V gene. CDR3 residues: CASSLASSGTYNEQFF. The CDR3 DNA reads TGTGCCAGCAGCTTAGCGTCTAGTGGAACCTACAATGAGCAGTTCTTC.

This rearrangement joins TRBV13 to TRBJ2-6; a possible D gene is TRBD1 (6 bases). This CDR3 has 18 amino acids. Deletions cut 5 bases from V and 1 base from J, with 18 bases between. Germline V gene sequence: CDR1 PRHDT, CDR2 FYEKMQ (reference sequence). The CDR3 DNA sequence: TGTGCCAGCAGCGGTCCCGGGACACCCCGGTCTGGGGCCAACGTCCTGACTTTC. Amino acids: CASSGPGTPRSGANVLTF.

The chain employs TRBV19 and TRBJ1-1; D is ambiguous. CDR1 and CDR2 (germline): LNHDA, SQIVND (reference sequence). V lost 1 base, J lost 3 bases, and 9 bases lay in between. The length of the CDR3 is 14 residues. CDR3 region: CASSIAGGYTEAFF. For the CDR3, the DNA is TGTGCCAGTAGTATAGCAGGCGGTTACACTGAAGCTTTCTTT.

V gene TRBV5-1 combines with J gene TRBJ2-3; D is possibly TRBD2 (6 bases). Trimming took off 0 bases at V and 6 bases at J, with 11 bases between the two ends. In germline, CDR1 is SGHRS, CDR2 YFSETQ. This CDR3 region has 14 residues. This CDR3 is CASSLGAGGDTQYF. CDR3 in DNA: TGCGCCAGCAGCTTGGGGGCAGGAGGGGATACGCAGTATTTT.

The CDR3 region has the DNA TGTGCCAGCAGCTTGGCCCCGGGACAAATCACCGGGGAGCTGTTTTTT. The encoded protein is CASSLAPGQITGELFF. The genes are TRBV5-4 and TRBJ2-2, with D maybe TRBD1 (6 bases). The V end lost 0 bases, the J end lost 4 bases, and 13 bases lay between the germline ends. CDR3 length equals 16 residues. CDR1 and CDR2 (germline): SGHNT, YYREEE (reference sequence).

V usage is TRBV28 and J usage is TRBJ2-1, with D possibly matching TRBD2 (6 bases). This CDR3 spans 17 amino acids. The V end was cut by 5 bases, the J end by 3 bases, with 20 bases between. Germline V gene data show CDR1 as MDHEN and CDR2 as SYDVKM. Here the CDR3 reads CASSLSGYDRGYNEQFF. The CDR3 nucleotides read TGTGCCAGCAGTCTTAGCGGCTACGACCGGGGCTACAATGAGCAGTTCTTC.